A single sample is the source of the 8 T cell receptor beta chains below, sequenced in a study of cytomegalovirus exposure and HLA in healthy donors (dated by TCRdb to 2016 to 2017). The library was made by the immunoSEQ multiplex PCR assay. For the multiplex PCR, a mixture combining 60 forward primers for TCR Vbeta segments and 13 reverse primers for TCR Jbeta segments was used. Here the immuneACCESS table is served through TCRdb, limited to in-frame sequences with V and J called. Missing clones are a known gap in these copies; in checked studies unresolved V genes cover under half, and the rest lacks a known reason. The table for this sample lists roughly 150,000 clones; just under 75% of them were counted only once. Of the sample, 1.6% falls within the top ten clones. Material: PBMCs. Every receptor here comes from a young woman in good health and CMV-seronegative.

This rearrangement joins TRBV7-7 to TRBJ2-2, with 7 bases matching TRBD2. Germline values: CDR1 SSHAT, CDR2 FNYEAQ (reference sequence). V was pared by 5 bases and J by 4 bases, with 7 bases of the junction left unmatched. The CDR3 length is 15 residues. CDR3 nucleotides: TGTGCCAGCAGCCGGGGAGGGCCGGCCACCGGGGAGCTGTTTTTT. Translating gives CASSRGGPATGELFF.

The rearrangement uses TRBV19 and TRBJ2-2; tentatively, D is TRBD2 (5 bases). Deletions cut 2 bases from V and 8 bases from J, with 24 bases between. Germline V gene lookup returns CDR1 LNHDA and CDR2 SQIVND (reference sequence). This CDR3 is 18 amino acids long. The CDR3 protein is CASSIRPVGSIGVGELFF. The CDR3 DNA is TGTGCCAGTAGTATAAGGCCCGTCGGTAGTATCGGGGTTGGGGAGCTGTTTTTT.

V and J are TRBV28 and TRBJ2-1; the match to TRBD1 covers 7 bases. This CDR3 comprises 15 residues. The J segment lost 9 bases and the V segment lost 2 bases, leaving 10 bases of the junction unmatched. Germline V gene lookup returns CDR1 MDHEN and CDR2 SYDVKM. CDR3 in amino acids: CASSLTTTGASEQFF. CDR3 coding DNA: TGTGCCAGCAGTTTAACCACCACAGGGGCCAGTGAGCAGTTCTTC. The complete variable domain, with remaining parts taken from reference TRBV28 and TRBJ2-1, reads DVKVTQSSRYLVKRTGEKVFLECVQDMDHENMFWYRQDPGLGLRLIYFSYDVKMKEKGDIPEGYSVSREKKERFSLILESASTNQTSMYLCASSLTTTGASEQFFGPGTRLTVL.

The chain has TRBV6-5 and TRBJ1-4; 8 nucleotides line up with TRBD1. Germline assignment: CDR1 MNHEY and CDR2 SVGAGI. This CDR3 has 15 residues. J gave up 7 bases and V 6 bases, and 10 bases lay outside the gene matches. The CDR3 region is CASSAQGGKIEKLFF. As DNA, the CDR3 is TGTGCCAGCAGCGCACAGGGGGGCAAAATTGAAAAACTGTTTTTT.

The chain couples TRBV9 to TRBJ1-6; no clear D. Germline CDR1 reads SGDLS; CDR2 reads YYNGEE. CDR3 size: 15 residues. Trimming left V 3 bases short and J 6 bases short, with 13 bases between. CDR3 coding DNA: TGTGCCAGCAGCGGGGCGGGGTTTGGTAATTCACCCCTCCACTTT. It yields the protein CASSGAGFGNSPLHF.

This clone has just a few counts. The chain couples TRBV5-4 to TRBJ2-6; D may be TRBD2 (6 bases). V gave up 9 bases and J gave up 2 bases, with 12 bases separating them. This CDR3 contains 14 residues. Germline V gene data show CDR1 as SGHNT and CDR2 as YYREEE (reference sequence). In DNA form, the CDR3 reads TGTGCCACTCAAGAGCGGGCTGGGGCCAACGTCCTGACTTTC. Its translation: CATQERAGANVLTF.

V usage is TRBV12-5 and J usage is TRBJ1-2; possibly TRBD1 for D (6 bases). Germline values: CDR1 LGHNT, CDR2 FRNRAP. The length of the CDR3 is 15 residues. The V end was cut by 6 bases, the J end by 8 bases, with 22 bases between. In DNA form, the CDR3 reads TGTGCTAGTGGACCCCCGGGGGGGGCGACGGGGGGCTACACCTTC. Encoded protein: CASGPPGGATGGYTF.

The J gene is TRBJ1-2, the V gene TRBV7-2; weak D call: TRBD1 (5 bases). Germline V lookup: CDR1 SGHTA, CDR2 FQGNSA. V was pared by 5 bases and J by 10 bases, with 17 bases between. This CDR3 has 13 amino acids. CDR3 region: CASSPQGGAVYTF. The CDR3 region has the DNA TGTGCCAGCAGCCCGCAAGGAGGGGCTGTCTACACCTTC.